The 8 T cell receptor beta chains listed next were all sequenced from one sample in a study of T cells in women clearing cervical HPV infection. This table comes from immunoSEQ multiplex PCR, and its TCRdb copy is limited to in-frame clones, with some not included. The sample data list about 46,000 clones. Sequences were obtained from blood buffy coat. These TCRs come from a woman aged 18-70 years with a cervical HPV16 infection that either progressed to CIN3+ or cleared (not recorded which).

About this clone: The read ends 3 residues shy of where the CDR3 ends; the end is completed using the germline J gene. V is TRBV7-6 and J is TRBJ2-7; the match to TRBD1 covers 9 bases. The CDR3 loop spans 14 amino acids. V lost 7 bases to trimming and J lost 1 base; unmatched junction nucleotides: 5. CDR1 SGHVS and CDR2 FNYEAQ come from the germline V gene. The CDR3 bases that were read are TGTGCCAGCACCGACGGACAGGGGTCCTACGAG. Encoded protein: CASTDGQGSYE. The full-length CDR3 reads as CASTDGQGSYEQYF.

Regarding this clone: The sequence runs out 3 residues before the end of the CDR3; the remainder is reconstructed from the germline J gene. This chain uses TRBV19 with TRBJ2-7; 9 bases line up with TRBD2. Germline trimming cut 3 bases from V and 5 bases from J; bases unmatched to any gene: 2. CDR1 is LNHDA, CDR2 SQIVND, per germline (reference sequence). CDR3 length equals 13 residues. Partial CDR3 DNA: TGTGCCAGTAGTATGCTAGCGGGAAACGAG. Translating it yields CASSMLAGNE. The entire CDR3 protein reads CASSMLAGNEQYF.

For this clone: The DNA ends 3 residues before the CDR3 does, and the rest of the CDR3 is filled in from the germline J gene. This chain links TRBV5-6 with TRBJ2-1; D possibly corresponds to TRBD1 (5 bases). The V end lost 0 bases, the J end lost 5 bases, and 12 bases lay between the germline ends. This CDR3 spans 15 amino acids. Germline V CDR1 and CDR2: SGHDT, YYEEEE. The CDR3 spells CASSLVLPGNNEQFF. The CDR3 DNA, read in part, is TGTGCCAGCAGCTTGGTGCTCCCAGGGAACAATGAG.

A note on this clone: The read terminates 3 residues ahead of where the CDR3 ends, so the germline J gene completes it. The rearrangement uses TRBV7-3 and TRBJ1-1; 8 bases are shared with TRBD1. CDR1 and CDR2 from the germline V gene are SGHTA and FQGTGA. The CDR3 extends over 14 amino acids. CDR3 protein: CASSSQAGGGEAFF. CDR3 DNA (partial): TGTGCCAGCAGCTCCCAAGCAGGGGGCGGTGAG.

A remark on this clone: The read finishes 3 residues shy of the CDR3 end, and the germline J gene is used to complete it. The chain recombines TRBV18 with TRBJ2-5; 14 nucleotides match TRBD2. Germline V gene data show CDR1 as KGHSH and CDR2 as LQKENI. This CDR3 is 18 amino acids long. CDR3 sequence reads: CASSPGTSGGHRLGTQYF. CDR3 bases read: TGTGCCAGCTCCCCCGGGACTAGCGGGGGCCACCGTCTAGGAACC.

CDR3 bases read: TGTGCCAGCAGCCCCCCGACAGGGGCCGAG. Translated, it gives CASSPPTGAE. The full CDR3 is CASSPPTGAEYTF. The chain uses TRBV5-6 and TRBJ1-2; 8 bases fit TRBD1. Coverage ceases 3 residues before the CDR3 finishes, and the germline J gene fills in the end. Germline CDR1 is SGHDT and CDR2 is YYEEEE. CDR3 length: 13 amino acids.

As concerns this clone: The CDR3 end is not reached by the read, which stops 3 residues before it; the germline J gene fills it in. The chain combines TRBV5-6 with TRBJ2-7; D perhaps matches TRBD1 (6 bases). The CDR3 runs 15 residues. The V gene's germline CDR1 is SGHDT and CDR2 YYEEEE. V was clipped by 3 bases and J by 0 bases, with 13 bases between them. The CDR3 loop reads CASSSRGFASYEQYF. Incomplete CDR3 DNA: TGTGCCAGCAGCTCCAGGGGTTTCGCCTCCTACGAG.

Worth noting for this clone: The sequence runs out 3 residues before the end of the CDR3; the remainder is reconstructed from the germline J gene. The chain carries TRBV6-2 or TRBV6-3 and TRBJ2-3; D is perhaps TRBD2 (5 bases). This CDR3 has 16 amino acids. In germline, CDR1 is MNHEY, CDR2 SVGEGT. CDR3 region: CASSPLSGSRQETQYF. The covered CDR3 bases are TGTGCCAGCAGTCCCCTAAGCGGATCTCGCCAAGAGACG.